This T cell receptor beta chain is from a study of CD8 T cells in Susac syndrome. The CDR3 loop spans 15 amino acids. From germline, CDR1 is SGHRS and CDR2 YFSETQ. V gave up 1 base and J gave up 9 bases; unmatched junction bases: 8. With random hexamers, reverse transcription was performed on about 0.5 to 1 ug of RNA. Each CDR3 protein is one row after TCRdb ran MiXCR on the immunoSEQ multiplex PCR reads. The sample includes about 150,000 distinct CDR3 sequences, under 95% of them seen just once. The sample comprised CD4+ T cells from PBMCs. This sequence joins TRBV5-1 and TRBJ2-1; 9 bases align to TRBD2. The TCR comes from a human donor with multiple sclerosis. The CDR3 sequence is CASSLLAGGPGEQFF. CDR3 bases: TGCGCCAGCAGCTTGCTTGCGGGAGGGCCCGGTGAGCAGTTCTTC.